Included here is one T cell receptor beta chain sequence, with context. The antigen is undetermined. The data belong to a study of cytomegalovirus exposure and HLA in healthy donors. Study-level background: In terms of ancestry, the Caucasian-associated cluster contained 75% to 85% of the 300 to 400 genotyped donors. Study-wide results and caveats: When presence/absence was analysed, sequencing depth was taken to be roughly uniform across donors. Confirmation was obtained in vitro that a few CMV-associated chains are specific for CMV antigens. Per published accounts, TCR beta sequences correctly predicted the HLA-A and HLA-B alleles of most subjects.

The primer mix had 60 Vbeta and 13 Jbeta primers. Only in-frame clones appear in the TCRdb table, and some are missing; sequencing was by immunoSEQ multiplex PCR. The sample has around 78,000 clones, 65% to 80% seen once. The sequencing sample was made of PBMCs. This clonotype was obtained from a woman aged 40 to 50 in good health and CMV-seropositive.

CDR3 protein: CSVRGGGTQYF. CDR3 DNA: TGCAGCGTTCGAGGCGGGGGGACCCAGTACTTC. The V gene is TRBV29-1, the J gene TRBJ2-5, with 7 bases matching TRBD2. Trimming removed 5 bases from V and 7 bases from J; junction bases left unmatched: 4. CDR1 SQVTM and CDR2 ANQGSEA come from the germline V gene. The CDR3 extends over 11 amino acids.